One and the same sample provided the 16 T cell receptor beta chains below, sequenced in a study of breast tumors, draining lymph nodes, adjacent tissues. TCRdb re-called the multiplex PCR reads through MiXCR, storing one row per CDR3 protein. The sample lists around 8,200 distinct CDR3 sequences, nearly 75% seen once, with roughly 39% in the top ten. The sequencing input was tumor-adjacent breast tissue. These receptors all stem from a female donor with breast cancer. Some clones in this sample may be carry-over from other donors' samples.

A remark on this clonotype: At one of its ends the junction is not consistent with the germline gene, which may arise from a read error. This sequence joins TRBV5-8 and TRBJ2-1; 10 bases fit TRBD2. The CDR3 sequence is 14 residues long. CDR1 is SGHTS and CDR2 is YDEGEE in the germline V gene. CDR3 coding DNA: TGTGCCAGCAGCCCCCTGAGGACTAGCGGTGAGCAGCTCTTC. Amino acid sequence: CASSPLRTSGEQLF.

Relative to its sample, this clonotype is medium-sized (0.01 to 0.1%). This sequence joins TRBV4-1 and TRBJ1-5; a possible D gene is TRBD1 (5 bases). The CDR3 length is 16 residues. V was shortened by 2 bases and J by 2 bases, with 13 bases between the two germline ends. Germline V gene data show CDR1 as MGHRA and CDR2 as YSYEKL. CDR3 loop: CASSQTPQGRNQPQHF. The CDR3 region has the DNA TGCGCCAGCAGCCAAACGCCGCAGGGACGCAATCAGCCCCAGCATTTT.

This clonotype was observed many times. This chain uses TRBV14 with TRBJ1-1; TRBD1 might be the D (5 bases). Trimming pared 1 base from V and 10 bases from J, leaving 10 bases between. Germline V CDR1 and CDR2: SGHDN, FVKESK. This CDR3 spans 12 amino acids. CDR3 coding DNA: TGTGCCAGCAGCCAAGTCTATGGGGCAGCTTTCTTT. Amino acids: CASSQVYGAAFF.

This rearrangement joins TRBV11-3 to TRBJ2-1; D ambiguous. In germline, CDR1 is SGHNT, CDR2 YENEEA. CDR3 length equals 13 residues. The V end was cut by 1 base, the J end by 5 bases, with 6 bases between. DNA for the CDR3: TGTGCCAGCAGCTTAGCCAACAACAATGAGCAGTTCTTC. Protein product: CASSLANNNEQFF.

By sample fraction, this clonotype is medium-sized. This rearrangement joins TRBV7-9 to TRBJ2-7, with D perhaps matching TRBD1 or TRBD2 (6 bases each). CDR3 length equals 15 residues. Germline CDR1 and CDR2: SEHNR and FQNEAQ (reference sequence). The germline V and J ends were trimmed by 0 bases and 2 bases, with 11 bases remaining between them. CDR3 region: CASSLAGGSTYEQYF. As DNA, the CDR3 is TGTGCCAGCAGCTTAGCGGGGGGCAGCACCTACGAGCAGTACTTC.

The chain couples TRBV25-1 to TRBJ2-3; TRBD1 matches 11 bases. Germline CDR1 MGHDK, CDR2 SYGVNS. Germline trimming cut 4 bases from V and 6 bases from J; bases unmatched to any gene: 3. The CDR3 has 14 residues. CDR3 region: CASSGGQGADTQYF. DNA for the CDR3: TGTGCCAGCAGTGGAGGACAGGGGGCGGATACGCAGTATTTT.

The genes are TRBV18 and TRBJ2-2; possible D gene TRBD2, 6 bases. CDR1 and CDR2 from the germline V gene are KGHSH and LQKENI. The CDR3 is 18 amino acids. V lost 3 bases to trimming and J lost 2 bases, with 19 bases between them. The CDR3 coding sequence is TGTGCCAGCTCACCCCCCCTTTTTGGGGGGTCTAACACCGGGGAGCTGTTTTTT. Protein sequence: CASSPPLFGGSNTGELFF.

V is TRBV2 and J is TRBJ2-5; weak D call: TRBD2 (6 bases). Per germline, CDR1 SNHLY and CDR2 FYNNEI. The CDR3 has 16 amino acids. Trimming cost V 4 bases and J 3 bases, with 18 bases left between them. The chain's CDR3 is CASSVRPGDPKETQYF. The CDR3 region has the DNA TGTGCCAGCAGTGTACGCCCGGGGGACCCTAAAGAGACCCAGTACTTC. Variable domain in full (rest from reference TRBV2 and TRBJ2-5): EPEVTQTPSHQVTQMGQEVILRCVPISNHLYFYWYRQILGQKVEFLVSFYNNEISEKSEIFDDQFSVERPDGSNFTLKIRSTKLEDSAMYFCASSVRPGDPKETQYFGPGTRLLVL.

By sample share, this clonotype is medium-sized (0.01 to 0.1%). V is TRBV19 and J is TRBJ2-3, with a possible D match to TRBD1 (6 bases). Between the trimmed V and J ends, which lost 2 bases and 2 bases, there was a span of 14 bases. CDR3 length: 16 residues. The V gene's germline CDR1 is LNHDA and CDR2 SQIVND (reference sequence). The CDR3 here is CASSITGKGYTDTQYF. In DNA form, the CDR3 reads TGTGCCAGTAGTATAACAGGGAAGGGTTACACAGATACGCAGTATTTT.

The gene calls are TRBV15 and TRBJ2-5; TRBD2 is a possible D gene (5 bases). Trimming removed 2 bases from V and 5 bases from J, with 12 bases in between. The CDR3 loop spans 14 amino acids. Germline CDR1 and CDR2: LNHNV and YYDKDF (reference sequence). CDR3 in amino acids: CATSRLGGGETQYF. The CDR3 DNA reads TGTGCCACCAGCAGATTAGGAGGCGGGGAGACCCAGTACTTC.

As DNA, the CDR3 is TGTGCCAGCAGCGAAAGGATAAGGAGGGCAGATACGCAGTATTTT. It yields the protein CASSERIRRADTQYF. The chain couples TRBV6-5 to TRBJ2-3; tentative D call: TRBD2 (6 bases). The germline V and J ends were trimmed by 6 bases and 4 bases, with 17 bases remaining between them. CDR1 MNHEY and CDR2 SVGAGI come from the germline V gene. The length of the CDR3 is 15 residues.

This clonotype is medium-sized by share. The CDR3 DNA sequence: TGCAGCGTTGAGATGCGTGGCTACACCTTC. It codes for CSVEMRGYTF. This chain joins TRBV29-1 and TRBJ1-2; D unresolved. There are 10 residues in the CDR3. V was clipped by 3 bases and J by 7 bases, with 6 bases between them. CDR1 is SQVTM and CDR2 is ANQGSEA in the germline V gene.

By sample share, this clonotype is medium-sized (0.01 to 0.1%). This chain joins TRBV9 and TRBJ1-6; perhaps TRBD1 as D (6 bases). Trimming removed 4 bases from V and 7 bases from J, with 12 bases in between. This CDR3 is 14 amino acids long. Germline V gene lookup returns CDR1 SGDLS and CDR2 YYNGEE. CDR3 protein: CASSIRQVNSPLHF. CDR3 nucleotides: TGTGCCAGCAGCATACGACAGGTCAATTCACCCCTCCACTTT.

The CDR3 is CASSQVKTGFSPLHF. In DNA form, the CDR3 reads TGTGCCAGCAGCCAAGTAAAGACAGGGTTCTCACCCCTCCACTTT. This chain links TRBV14 with TRBJ1-6, with TRBD1 matching over 7 bases. Germline-derived CDR1 and CDR2 are SGHDN and FVKESK. With V trimmed by 1 base and J by 10 bases, 7 bases remained unmatched. The CDR3 is 15 amino acids.

CDR3: CASSLALGEKLFF. Here the CDR3 DNA reads TGTGCCAGCAGCTTAGCTTTGGGGGAAAAACTGTTTTTT. The chain has TRBV7-6 and TRBJ1-4; D uncertain. Germline assignment: CDR1 SGHVS and CDR2 FNYEAQ. V shed 0 bases and J shed 8 bases, with 7 bases lying between them. The CDR3 is 13 amino acids.

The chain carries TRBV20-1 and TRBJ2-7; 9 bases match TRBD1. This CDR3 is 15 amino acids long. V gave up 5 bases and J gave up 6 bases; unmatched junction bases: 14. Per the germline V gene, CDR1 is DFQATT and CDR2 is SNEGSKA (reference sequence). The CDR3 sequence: CSAFSLGQGFREQYF. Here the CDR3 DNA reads TGCAGTGCTTTCTCCCTGGGACAGGGATTTCGCGAGCAGTACTTC.